This entry concerns a single TCR beta chain. Its antigen is unidentified. This record comes from a study of cytomegalovirus exposure and HLA in healthy donors. General study points: A list of 150 to 200 TCR beta chains associated with cytomegalovirus was given. Compared with the approximately 680-donor mean, an Asian-associated ancestry cluster reportedly had fewer N-insertions, according to a later analysis. CMV serostatus alone was available as immune exposure information.

PCR amplification relied on 60 Vbeta primers (plus 13 Jbeta primers). Authors' processing steps: A later analysis tallied tens of millions of unique TCR beta chains, 9.5 million to 14 million of them shared. Generated by immunoSEQ multiplex PCR, the TCRdb table keeps only in-frame clones and is missing some. The V and J calls and clone size come from that table; D and trimming were worked out from the DNA. Among roughly 120,000 clones listed, 78% were seen once. V lost 8 bases, J lost 3 bases, and 21 bases lay in between. The CDR3 runs 16 residues. The germline CDR1 and CDR2 sequences are MNHEY and SMNVEV (reference sequence).

The sequenced sample consisted of PBMCs. The chain has TRBV27 and TRBJ2-3; maybe TRBD1 (5 bases). This receptor was identified in a woman in her thirties in good health and CMV-seropositive. This chain's CDR3 is CASRSSAQGWTDTQYF. The CDR3 coding sequence is TGTGCCAGCCGCAGTTCAGCCCAGGGATGGACAGATACGCAGTATTTT.